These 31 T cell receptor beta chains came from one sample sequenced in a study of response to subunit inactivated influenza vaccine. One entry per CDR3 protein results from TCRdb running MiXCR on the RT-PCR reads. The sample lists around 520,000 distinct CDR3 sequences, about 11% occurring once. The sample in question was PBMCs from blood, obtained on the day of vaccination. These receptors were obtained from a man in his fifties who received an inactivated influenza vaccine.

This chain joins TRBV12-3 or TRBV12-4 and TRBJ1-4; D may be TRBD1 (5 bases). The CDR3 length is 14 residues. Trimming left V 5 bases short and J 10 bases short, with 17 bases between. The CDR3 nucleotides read TGTGCCAGCAGTCTTCTACCGGGGACCGTAAAACTGTTTTTT. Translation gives CASSLLPGTVKLFF.

The CDR3 DNA follows: TGTGCCAGCTCCCCCCAGGGGACGGGGGGTTACAATGAGCAGTTCTTC. This sequence encodes CASSPQGTGGYNEQFF. V and J are TRBV18 and TRBJ2-1; possibly TRBD2 for D (7 bases). This CDR3 comprises 16 residues. CDR1 KGHSH and CDR2 LQKENI come from the germline V gene. V was pared by 6 bases and J by 4 bases, with 19 bases between.

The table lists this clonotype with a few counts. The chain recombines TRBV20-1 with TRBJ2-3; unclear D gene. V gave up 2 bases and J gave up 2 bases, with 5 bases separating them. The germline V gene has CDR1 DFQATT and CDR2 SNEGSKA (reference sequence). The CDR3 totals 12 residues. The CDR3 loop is CSARYNTDTQYF. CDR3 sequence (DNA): TGCAGTGCTAGATATAACACAGATACGCAGTATTTT.

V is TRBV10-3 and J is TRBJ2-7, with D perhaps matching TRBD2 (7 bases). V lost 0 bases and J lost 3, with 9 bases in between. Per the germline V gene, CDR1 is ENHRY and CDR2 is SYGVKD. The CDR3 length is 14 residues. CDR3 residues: CAISESGGVYEQYF. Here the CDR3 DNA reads TGTGCCATCAGTGAGTCAGGGGGGGTCTACGAGCAGTACTTC.

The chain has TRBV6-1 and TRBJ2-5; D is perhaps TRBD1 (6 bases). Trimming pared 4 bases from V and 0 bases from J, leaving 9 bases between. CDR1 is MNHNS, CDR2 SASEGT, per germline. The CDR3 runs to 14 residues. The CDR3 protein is CASSAYRDQETQYF. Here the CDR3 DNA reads TGTGCCAGCAGTGCGTACAGGGACCAAGAGACCCAGTACTTC.

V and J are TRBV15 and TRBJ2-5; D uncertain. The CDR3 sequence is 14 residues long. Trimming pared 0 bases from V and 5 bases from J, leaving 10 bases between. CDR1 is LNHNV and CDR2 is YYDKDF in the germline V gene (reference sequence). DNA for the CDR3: TGTGCCACCAGCAGAGATCGGGTACGTGAGACCCAGTACTTC. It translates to CATSRDRVRETQYF.

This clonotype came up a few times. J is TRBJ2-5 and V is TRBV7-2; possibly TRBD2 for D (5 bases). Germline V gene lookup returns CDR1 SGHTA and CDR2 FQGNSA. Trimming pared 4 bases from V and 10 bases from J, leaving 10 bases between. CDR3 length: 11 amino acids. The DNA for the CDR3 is TGTGCCAGCAGCTCGGAGCGGTTCCAGTACTTC. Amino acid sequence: CASSSERFQYF.

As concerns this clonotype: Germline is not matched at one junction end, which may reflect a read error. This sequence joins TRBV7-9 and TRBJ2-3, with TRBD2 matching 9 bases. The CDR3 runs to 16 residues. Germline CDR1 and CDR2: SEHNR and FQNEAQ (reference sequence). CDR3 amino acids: CASSSGGLAITDAQYF. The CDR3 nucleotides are TGTGCCAGCAGCTCGGGAGGACTAGCGATCACAGATGCGCAGTATTTT.

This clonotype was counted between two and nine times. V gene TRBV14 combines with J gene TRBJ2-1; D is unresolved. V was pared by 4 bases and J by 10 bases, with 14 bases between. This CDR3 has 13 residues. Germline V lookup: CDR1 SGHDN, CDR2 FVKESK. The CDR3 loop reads CASSPSISGEQFF. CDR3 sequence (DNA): TGTGCCAGCAGCCCCTCGATTTCAGGAGAGCAGTTCTTC.

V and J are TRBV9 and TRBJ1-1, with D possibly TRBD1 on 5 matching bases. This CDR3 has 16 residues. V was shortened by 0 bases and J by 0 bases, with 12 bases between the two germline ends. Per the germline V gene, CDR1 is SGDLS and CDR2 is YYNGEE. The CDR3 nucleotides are TGTGCCAGCAGCGTAGTTTCGGGGCCGATGAACACTGAAGCTTTCTTT. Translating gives CASSVVSGPMNTEAFF.

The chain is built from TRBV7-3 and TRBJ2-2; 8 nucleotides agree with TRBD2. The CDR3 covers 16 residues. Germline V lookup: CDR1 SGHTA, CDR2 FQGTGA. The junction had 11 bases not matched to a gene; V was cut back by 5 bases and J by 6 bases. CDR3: CASSGGQAGVSGELFF. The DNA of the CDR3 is TGTGCCAGCAGCGGGGGGCAAGCGGGAGTTTCCGGGGAGCTGTTTTTT.

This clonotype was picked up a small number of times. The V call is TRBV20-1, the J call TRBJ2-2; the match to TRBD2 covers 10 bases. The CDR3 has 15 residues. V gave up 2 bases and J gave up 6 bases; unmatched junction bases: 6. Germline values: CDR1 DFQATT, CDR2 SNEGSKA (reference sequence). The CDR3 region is CSARKMLAGAGELFF. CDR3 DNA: TGCAGTGCTAGAAAGATGCTAGCGGGGGCCGGGGAGCTGTTTTTT.

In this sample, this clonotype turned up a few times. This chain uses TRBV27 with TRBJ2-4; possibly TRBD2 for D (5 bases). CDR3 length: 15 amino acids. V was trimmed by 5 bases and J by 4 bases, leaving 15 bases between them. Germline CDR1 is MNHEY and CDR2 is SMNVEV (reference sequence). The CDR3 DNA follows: TGTGCCAGCAGTCCCCCGTTTGCGGGTAAAAACATTCAGTACTTC. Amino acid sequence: CASSPPFAGKNIQYF.

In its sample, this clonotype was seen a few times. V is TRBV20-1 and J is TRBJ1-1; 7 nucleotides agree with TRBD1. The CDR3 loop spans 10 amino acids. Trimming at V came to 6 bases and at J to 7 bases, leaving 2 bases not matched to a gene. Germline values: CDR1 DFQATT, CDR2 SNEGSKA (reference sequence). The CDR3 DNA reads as TGCAGTGCGGGGACAGATGAAGCTTTCTTT. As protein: CSAGTDEAFF.

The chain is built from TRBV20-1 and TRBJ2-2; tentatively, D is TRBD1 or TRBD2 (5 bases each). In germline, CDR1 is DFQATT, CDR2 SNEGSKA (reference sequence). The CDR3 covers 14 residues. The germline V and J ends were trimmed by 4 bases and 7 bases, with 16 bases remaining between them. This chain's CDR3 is CSATCFEGRGELFF. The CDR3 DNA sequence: TGCAGTGCTACCTGCTTCGAGGGACGCGGGGAGCTGTTTTTT.

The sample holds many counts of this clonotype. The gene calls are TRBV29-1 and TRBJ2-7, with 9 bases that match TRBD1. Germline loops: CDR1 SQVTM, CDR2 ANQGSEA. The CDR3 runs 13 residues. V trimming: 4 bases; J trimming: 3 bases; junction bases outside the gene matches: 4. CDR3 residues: CSVGDRAIYEQYF. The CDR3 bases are TGCAGCGTTGGGGACAGGGCAATCTACGAGCAGTACTTC.

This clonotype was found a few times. CDR3 sequence (DNA): TGTGCCAGCAGCTTAGACCTGGTAAAAGATGGCTACACCTTC. It codes for CASSLDLVKDGYTF. The chain couples TRBV7-2 to TRBJ1-2, with no clear D. The CDR3 has 14 amino acids. The germline CDR1 and CDR2 sequences are SGHTA and FQGNSA. Trimming pared 1 base from V and 6 bases from J, leaving 12 bases between.

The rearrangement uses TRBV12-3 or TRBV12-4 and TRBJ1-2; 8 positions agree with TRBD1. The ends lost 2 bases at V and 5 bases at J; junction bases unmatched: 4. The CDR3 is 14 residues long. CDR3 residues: CASSLQGAGYGYTF. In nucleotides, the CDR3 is TGTGCCAGCAGTTTACAGGGGGCAGGTTATGGCTACACCTTC.

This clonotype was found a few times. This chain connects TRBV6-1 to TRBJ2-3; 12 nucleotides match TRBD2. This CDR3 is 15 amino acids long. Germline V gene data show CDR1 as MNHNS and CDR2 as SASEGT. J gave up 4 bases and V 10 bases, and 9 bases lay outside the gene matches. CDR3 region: CATASLAGGADTQYF. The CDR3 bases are TGTGCCACCGCCTCACTAGCGGGAGGCGCAGATACGCAGTATTTT.

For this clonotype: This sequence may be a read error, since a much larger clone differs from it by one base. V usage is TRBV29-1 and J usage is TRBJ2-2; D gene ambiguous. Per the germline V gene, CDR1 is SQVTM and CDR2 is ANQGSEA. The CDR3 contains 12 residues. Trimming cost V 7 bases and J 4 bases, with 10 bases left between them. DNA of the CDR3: TGCAGCGCTGATGGGTTCACCGGGGAGCTGTTTTTT. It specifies CSADGFTGELFF.

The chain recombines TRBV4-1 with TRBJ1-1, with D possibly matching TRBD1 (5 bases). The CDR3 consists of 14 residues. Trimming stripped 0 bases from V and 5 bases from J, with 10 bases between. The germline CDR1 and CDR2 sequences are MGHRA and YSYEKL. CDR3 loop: CASSQDRGRTEAFF. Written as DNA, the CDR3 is TGCGCCAGCAGCCAAGATCGGGGGAGGACTGAAGCTTTCTTT.

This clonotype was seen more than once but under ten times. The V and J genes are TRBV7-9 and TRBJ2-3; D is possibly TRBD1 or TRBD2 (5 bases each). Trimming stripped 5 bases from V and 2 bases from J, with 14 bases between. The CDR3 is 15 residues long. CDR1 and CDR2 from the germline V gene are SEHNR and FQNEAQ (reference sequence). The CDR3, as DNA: TGTGCCAGCAGCCCTCGGGACCGTTTCACAGATACGCAGTATTTT. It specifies CASSPRDRFTDTQYF.

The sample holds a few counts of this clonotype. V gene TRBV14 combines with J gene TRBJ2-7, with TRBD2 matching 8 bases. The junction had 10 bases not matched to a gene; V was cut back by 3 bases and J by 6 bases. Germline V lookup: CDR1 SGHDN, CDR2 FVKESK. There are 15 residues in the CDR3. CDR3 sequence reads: CASSHWSGSFGEQYF. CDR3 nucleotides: TGTGCCAGCAGCCACTGGAGCGGGAGTTTTGGCGAGCAGTACTTC.

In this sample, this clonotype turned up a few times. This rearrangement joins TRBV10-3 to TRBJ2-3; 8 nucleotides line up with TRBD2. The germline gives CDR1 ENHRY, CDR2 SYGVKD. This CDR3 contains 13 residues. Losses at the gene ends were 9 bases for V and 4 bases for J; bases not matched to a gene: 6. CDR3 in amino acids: CAMGSGGADTQYF. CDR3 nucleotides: TGTGCCATGGGGAGCGGGGGTGCAGATACGCAGTATTTT.

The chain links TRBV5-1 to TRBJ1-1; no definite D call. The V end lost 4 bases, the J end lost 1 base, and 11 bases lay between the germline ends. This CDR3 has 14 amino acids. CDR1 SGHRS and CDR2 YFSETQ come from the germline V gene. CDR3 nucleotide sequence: TGCGCCAGCAGCACCTCGTCGGGGAACACTGAAGCTTTCTTT. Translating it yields CASSTSSGNTEAFF.

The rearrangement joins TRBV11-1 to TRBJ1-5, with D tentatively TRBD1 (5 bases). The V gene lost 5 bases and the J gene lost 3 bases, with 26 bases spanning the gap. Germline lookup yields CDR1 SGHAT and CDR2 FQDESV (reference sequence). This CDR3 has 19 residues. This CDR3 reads CASSQGAGLTRRVNQPQHF. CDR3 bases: TGTGCCAGCAGCCAAGGGGCCGGACTGACACGTCGGGTCAATCAGCCCCAGCATTTT.

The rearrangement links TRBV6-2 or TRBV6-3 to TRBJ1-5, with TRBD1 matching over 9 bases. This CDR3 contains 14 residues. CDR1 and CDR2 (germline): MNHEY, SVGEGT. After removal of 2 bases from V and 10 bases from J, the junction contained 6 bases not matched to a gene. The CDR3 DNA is TGTGCCAGCAGTTACGGGACAGGGTTAGGACCCCAGCATTTT. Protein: CASSYGTGLGPQHF.

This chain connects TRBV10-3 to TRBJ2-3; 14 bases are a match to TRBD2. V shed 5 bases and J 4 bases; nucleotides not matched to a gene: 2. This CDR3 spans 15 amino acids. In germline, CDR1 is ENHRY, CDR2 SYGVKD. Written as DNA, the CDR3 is TGTGCCATCAGTCTGGGACTAGCGGGAGCAGATACGCAGTATTTT. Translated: CAISLGLAGADTQYF.

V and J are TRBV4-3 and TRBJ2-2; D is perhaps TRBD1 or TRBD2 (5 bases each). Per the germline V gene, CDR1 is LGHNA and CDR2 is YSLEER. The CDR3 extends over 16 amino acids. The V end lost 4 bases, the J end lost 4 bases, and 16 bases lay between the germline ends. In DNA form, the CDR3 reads TGCGCCAGCAGCCTCCTCGTCGGGACCACCACCGGGGAGCTGTTTTTT. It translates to CASSLLVGTTTGELFF.

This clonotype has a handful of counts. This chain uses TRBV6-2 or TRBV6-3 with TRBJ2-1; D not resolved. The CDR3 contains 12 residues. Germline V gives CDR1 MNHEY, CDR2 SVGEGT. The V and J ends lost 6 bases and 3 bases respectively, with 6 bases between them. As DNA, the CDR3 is TGTGCCAGCAGCCATGACTACAATGAGCAGTTCTTC. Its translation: CASSHDYNEQFF.

The CDR3 reads CASSRRTSGGDTQYF. CDR3 in DNA: TGTGCCAGCAGTCGAAGGACTAGCGGTGGGGATACGCAGTATTTT. The V call is TRBV6-1, the J call TRBJ2-3; 10 bases are a match to TRBD2. Germline V gene sequence: CDR1 MNHNS, CDR2 SASEGT. After removal of 5 bases from V and 6 bases from J, the junction contained 8 bases not matched to a gene. This CDR3 has 15 amino acids.